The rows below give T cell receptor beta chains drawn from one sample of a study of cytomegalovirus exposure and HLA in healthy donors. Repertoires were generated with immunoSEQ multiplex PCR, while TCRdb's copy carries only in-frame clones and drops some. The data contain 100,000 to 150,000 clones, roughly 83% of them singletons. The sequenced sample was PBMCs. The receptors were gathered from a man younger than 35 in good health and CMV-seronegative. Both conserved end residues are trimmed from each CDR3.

CDR3aa: ASSQEEPLAGDEQF
v_gene: TRBV14
j_gene: TRBJ2-1

CDR3aa: ASSAEGLVNEQF
v_gene: TRBV7-3
j_gene: TRBJ2-1

CDR3aa: ASSPRTSGSTDTQY
v_gene: TRBV18
j_gene: TRBJ2-3

CDR3aa: ASSPTTGNTEAF
v_gene: TRBV18
j_gene: TRBJ1-1

CDR3aa: ASSYNRGGIYGYT
v_gene: TRBV6-5
j_gene: TRBJ1-2

CDR3aa: ASTLTGGRAGELF
v_gene: TRBV6-6
j_gene: TRBJ2-2

CDR3aa: ASSEGVGEIFSPLH
v_gene: TRBV6-1
j_gene: TRBJ1-6

CDR3aa: ASSSGLAGFLDEQF
v_gene: TRBV18
j_gene: TRBJ2-1

CDR3aa: AWTGQGGQPQH
v_gene: TRBV30
j_gene: TRBJ1-5

CDR3aa: ASSLFFSGRGGYNEQF
v_gene: TRBV5-1
j_gene: TRBJ2-1

CDR3aa: ASSPDSGTRTQY
v_gene: TRBV7-2
j_gene: TRBJ2-5

CDR3aa: AWEPDRGINNEQF
v_gene: TRBV30
j_gene: TRBJ2-1

CDR3aa: ASSVAGTSGMNEQF
v_gene: TRBV9
j_gene: TRBJ2-1

CDR3aa: ASSITVNTEAF
v_gene: TRBV19
j_gene: TRBJ1-1

CDR3aa: ASSAKRVGYNEQF
v_gene: TRBV11-3
j_gene: TRBJ2-1

CDR3aa: ATSRAPAERSNQPQH
v_gene: TRBV15
j_gene: TRBJ1-5